This T cell receptor beta chain was found in a study of shared clonotypes between healthy human individuals. There were only Caucasian adults among the donors, and all lived in Nashville, Tennessee. Study results and caveats: Sample collection involved blood only; tissue repertoires are likely different.

An assay was performed, and its level was deep. Here immunoSEQ multiplex PCR was the method, and the copy in TCRdb shows in-frame clones only, minus some. The sample records approximately 980,000 clones, more than 75% being singletons. In this sample, this clone turned up once. Antigen: not known. Germline CDR1 is ENHRY and CDR2 is SYGVKD. J gave up 4 bases and V 2 bases, and 3 bases lay outside the gene matches. The CDR3 is made up of 15 amino acids. This receptor was obtained from a man younger than 35 in good health. The sample was memory CD4+ T cells sorted from blood. Subset noted: CD45RA-negative fraction. The chain is built from TRBV10-3 and TRBJ2-1, with 9 bases matching TRBD2. As DNA, the CDR3 is TGTGCCATCAGTGAGCAGCGGGGGGATTACAATGAGCAGTTCTTC. Amino acids: CAISEQRGDYNEQFF.